One and the same sample provided the 2 T cell receptor beta chains below, sequenced in a study of control samples from healthy donors and cancer patients (dated by TCRdb to 2018 to 2021). Preparation of the library involved the immunoSEQ multiplex PCR assay. What TCRdb holds here is the immuneACCESS table cut down to in-frame rearrangements. Part of the clones is not present; checked against another copy, under half of the missing clones reflect an unresolved V gene, and the others are unexplained. The sample has around 97,000 clones on record, around 89% of them singletons. The top ten clonotypes cover approximately 19% of the sample. The sample comprised PBMCs. Receptor source: a man aged 60 to 69 with lung cancer.

V gene TRBV7-9 combines with J gene TRBJ1-5; D is unclear. The CDR3 spans 16 residues. Trimming shortened V by 3 bases and J by 3 bases, and 15 bases separated the two germline ends. Germline V gene data show CDR1 as SEHNR and CDR2 as FQNEAQ (reference sequence). The CDR3 is CASSFEGPWDNQPQHF. CDR3 in DNA: TGTGCCAGCAGCTTTGAAGGACCGTGGGACAATCAGCCCCAGCATTTT.

The V and J genes are TRBV5-4 and TRBJ1-3, with 7 nucleotides matching TRBD1. The germline V gene has CDR1 SGHNT and CDR2 YYREEE (reference sequence). V lost 4 bases and J lost 7; bases outside the gene matches: 11. The CDR3 is made up of 15 amino acids. Here the CDR3 DNA reads TGTGCCAGCAGCCAGGGGGGGAGAGCTAAGAACACCATATATTTT. Amino acid sequence: CASSQGGRAKNTIYF.